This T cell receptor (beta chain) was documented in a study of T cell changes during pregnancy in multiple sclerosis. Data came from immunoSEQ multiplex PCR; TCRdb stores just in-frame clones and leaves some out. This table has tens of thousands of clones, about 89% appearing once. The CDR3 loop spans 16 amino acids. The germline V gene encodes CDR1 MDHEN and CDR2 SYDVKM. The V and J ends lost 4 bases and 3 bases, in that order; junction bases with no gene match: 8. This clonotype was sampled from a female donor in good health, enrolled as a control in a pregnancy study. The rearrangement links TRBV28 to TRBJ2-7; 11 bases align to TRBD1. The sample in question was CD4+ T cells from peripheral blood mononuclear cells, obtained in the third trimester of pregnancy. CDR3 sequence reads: CASSYETGTGGYEQYF. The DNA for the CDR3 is TGTGCCAGCAGTTATGAGACCGGGACAGGGGGCTACGAGCAGTACTTC.